The sequence of this T cell receptor beta chain was determined in a study of blood T cells in healthy people across ages. Study-level results: Fewer expanded clones and more diversity marked long-lived versus aged donors. The CMV status of each donor remained undetermined, and this could have confounded shifts in expanded clonotypes.

V lost 4 bases and J 5 bases, leaving 12 bases between the germline ends. CDR3 size: 14 residues. CDR1 is LGHNA, CDR2 YNFKEQ, per germline. Remarks on this clonotype: Its target is unknown.

Then a second PCR, running about 6 to 11 cycles, was carried out with a sample-barcoded 5' primer and a J-beta primer mix. Each cDNA molecule was tagged by a template-switch adaptor that had 12 random nucleotides. TCRdb analysed the 5' RACE reads with MiXCR anew, one entry per CDR3 protein. Among about 670,000 distinct CDR3 sequences listed, less than 45% were seen once. The gene calls are TRBV4-2 and TRBJ1-5; D may be TRBD1 (6 bases). The sequence came from a man older than 75 in good health. The sequenced sample was blood. CDR3 region: CASSRPGVHQPQHF. The CDR3, as DNA: TGTGCCAGCAGCCGACCAGGGGTTCATCAGCCCCAGCATTTT.